This TCR beta chain derives from a study of blood T cell repertoires in COVID-19. About the study: Samples of COVID-19 (acute and convalescent) were obtained from the United States, Italy and Spain. T cells, B-cell-depleted T cells, or PBMCs supplied cDNA or gDNA.

Original methodology: Scientists estimated how many nucleated cells there were by amplifying reference gene primers. The table came from immunoSEQ multiplex PCR; TCRdb's copy has only in-frame clones and leaves some out. That table supplies the V and J calls and clone size; D and trimming were determined from the DNA. Among 35,000 to 50,000 clones, around 91% were seen once, and the ten largest hold around 3%. CDR3 length: 14 residues. The germline V gene encodes CDR1 MNHEY and CDR2 SVGAGI. V lost 6 bases, J lost 4 bases, and 12 bases lay in between. The V gene is TRBV6-5, the J gene TRBJ2-2; D remains ambiguous. This TCR was recovered from a man aged 45-65 years with active COVID-19. The sample taken for sequencing was peripheral blood. CDR3 region: CASSPTRSTGELFF. In DNA form, the CDR3 reads TGTGCCAGCAGCCCCACAAGGAGCACCGGGGAGCTGTTTTTT.